These 13 T cell receptor beta chains were sequenced from one sample in a study of blood T cell repertoires in COVID-19. The assay was immunoSEQ multiplex PCR, and TCRdb's table has in-frame clones only and misses some. The data contain 400,000 or so clones, about 90% of them singletons. What was sequenced was PBMCs or T cells enriched from blood (not recorded which). Receptor source: a man younger than 35 who had recovered from COVID-19.

The gene calls are TRBV28 and TRBJ2-7; 7 positions match TRBD1. The germline V gene encodes CDR1 MDHEN and CDR2 SYDVKM. The V and J ends lost 7 bases and 9 bases, in that order; junction bases with no gene match: 12. This CDR3 region has 13 residues. The CDR3 DNA is TGTGCCAGCAAGGCAGGGGGTTTATCAGGGCAGTACTTC. Protein product: CASKAGGLSGQYF.

The rearrangement uses TRBV30 and TRBJ1-5, with a weak D call TRBD1 (5 bases). Germline lookup yields CDR1 GTSNPN and CDR2 SVGIG (reference sequence). V was clipped by 5 bases and J by 6 bases, with 20 bases between them. The CDR3 extends over 15 amino acids. CDR3 sequence reads: CAWAGGAGNRQPQHF. The CDR3 DNA reads as TGTGCCTGGGCCGGTGGGGCAGGAAATCGTCAGCCCCAGCATTTT.

The chain links TRBV28 to TRBJ1-2; 8 nucleotides match TRBD1. The CDR3 has 14 amino acids. Losses at the gene ends were 6 bases for V and 8 bases for J; bases not matched to a gene: 11. Per the germline V gene, CDR1 is MDHEN and CDR2 is SYDVKM. The chain's CDR3 is CASSLPGGARGYTF. CDR3 DNA sequence: TGTGCCAGCAGCCTCCCAGGGGGCGCGAGGGGCTACACCTTC.

This clone was seen once. The chain employs TRBV28 and TRBJ1-2, with D tentatively TRBD1 (5 bases). V lost 7 bases and J 7 bases, leaving 13 bases between the germline ends. In germline, CDR1 is MDHEN, CDR2 SYDVKM. The CDR3 has 12 amino acids. The CDR3 reads CASKPGLGGYTF. As DNA, the CDR3 is TGTGCCAGCAAACCAGGGCTGGGTGGCTACACCTTC.

The V gene is TRBV15, the J gene TRBJ2-1; a weak D match, TRBD1 (6 bases). V gave up 2 bases and J gave up 3 bases, with 17 bases separating them. In germline, CDR1 is LNHNV, CDR2 YYDKDF (reference sequence). This CDR3 region has 17 residues. The CDR3 coding sequence is TGTGCCACCAGCAGAACAGGAGTAGACAGGTTCTACAATGAGCAGTTCTTC. This sequence encodes CATSRTGVDRFYNEQFF.

J is TRBJ2-5 and V is TRBV28, with D tentatively TRBD2 (6 bases). Trimming pared 3 bases from V and 4 bases from J, leaving 15 bases between. The CDR3 extends over 15 amino acids. The V gene's germline CDR1 is MDHEN and CDR2 SYDVKM. CDR3 region: CASSFLLGGGETQYF. The CDR3 nucleotides read TGTGCCAGCAGTTTCCTCCTGGGAGGTGGAGAGACCCAGTACTTC. Together with reference TRBV28 and TRBJ2-5, the CDR3 gives the full variable domain: DVKVTQSSRYLVKRTGEKVFLECVQDMDHENMFWYRQDPGLGLRLIYFSYDVKMKEKGDIPEGYSVSREKKERFSLILESASTNQTSMYLCASSFLLGGGETQYFGPGTRLLVL.

This chain uses TRBV9 with TRBJ2-7; TRBD2 is a possible D gene (5 bases). V was shortened by 0 bases and J by 4 bases, with 14 bases between the two germline ends. The germline V gene encodes CDR1 SGDLS and CDR2 YYNGEE. The CDR3 runs to 15 residues. In DNA form, the CDR3 reads TGTGCCAGCAGCGTAGGATCGGAGGCCCCATACGAGCAGTACTTC. Amino acid sequence: CASSVGSEAPYEQYF.

The chain combines TRBV7-2 with TRBJ1-5; TRBD1 matches at 9 bases. CDR1 is SGHTA and CDR2 is FQGNSA in the germline V gene. CDR3 length: 15 amino acids. Trimming removed 0 bases from V and 4 bases from J; junction bases left unmatched: 1. Here the CDR3 reads CASSLAGQGNQPQHF. CDR3 DNA sequence: TGTGCCAGCAGCTTAGCGGGACAGGGTAATCAGCCCCAGCATTTT.

J is TRBJ1-2 and V is TRBV5-4, with D tentatively TRBD1 (5 bases). The length of the CDR3 is 14 residues. CDR1 is SGHNT and CDR2 is YYREEE in the germline V gene (reference sequence). Deletions cut 0 bases from V and 2 bases from J, with 8 bases between. The CDR3 DNA follows: TGTGCCAGCAGCTTGGAATCAGGGAACTATGGCTACACCTTC. Protein: CASSLESGNYGYTF. The entire variable domain, with the rest obtained from reference TRBV5-4 and TRBJ1-2, is as follows: ETGVTQSPTHLIKTRGQQVTLRCSSQSGHNTVSWYQQALGQGPQFIFQYYREEENGRGNFPPRFSGLQFPNYSSELNVNALELDDSALYLCASSLESGNYGYTFGSGTRLTVV.

The chain links TRBV9 to TRBJ2-3, with 8 bases lining up with TRBD1. After removal of 4 bases from V and 0 bases from J, the junction contained 4 bases not matched to a gene. The germline CDR1 and CDR2 sequences are SGDLS and YYNGEE. The CDR3 consists of 15 residues. The DNA of the CDR3 is TGTGCCAGCAGCCCAGGGGGCTCTAGCACAGATACGCAGTATTTT. This codes for CASSPGGSSTDTQYF.

The J gene is TRBJ1-6, the V gene TRBV5-8; possible D gene TRBD1, 5 bases. The germline V and J ends were trimmed by 1 base and 9 bases, with 11 bases remaining between them. CDR1 SGHTS and CDR2 YDEGEE come from the germline V gene. This CDR3 is built from 14 residues. CDR3 protein: CASSLQGLGSPLHF. In DNA, the CDR3 is TGTGCCAGCAGCTTGCAGGGTTTGGGTTCACCCCTCCACTTT.

The CDR3 protein is CASSSQNQGHQPQHF. DNA of the CDR3: TGTGCCAGCAGTTCCCAAAACCAGGGCCATCAGCCCCAGCATTTT. The chain uses TRBV6-5 and TRBJ1-5; TRBD1 is a possible D gene (5 bases). Trimming shortened V by 4 bases and J by 5 bases, and 15 bases separated the two germline ends. The CDR3 has 15 amino acids. CDR1 is MNHEY and CDR2 is SVGAGI in the germline V gene.

This clone was counted once. The genes are TRBV7-8 and TRBJ2-7; 10 bases map to TRBD2. The germline gives CDR1 SGHVS, CDR2 FQNEAQ. V lost 6 bases, J lost 1 base, and 12 bases stayed unmatched. The CDR3 contains 17 residues. This CDR3 reads CASRKFATSGLSYEQYF. Written as DNA, the CDR3 is TGTGCCAGCAGGAAATTTGCGACTAGCGGGCTTTCCTACGAGCAGTACTTC.